The subject of this entry is one TCR beta chain. This clonotype was counted ten times or more. This clone's antigen is unknown. There are no base qualities to consult, and no much larger clone falls within one base. From the germline V gene, CDR1 is SGHRS and CDR2 is YFSETQ. Clipping removes 4 bases from V and 7 bases from J, with 5 as the unmatched junction base count. The CDR3, cysteine through phenylalanine, is 12 amino acids long. Of all the DNA, just the CDR3 is kept, 36 bases in frame from base 1. Library preparation employed RT-PCR. The sequencer was an Illumina HiSeq 2500. TCRdb reanalyzed the raw reads on its own, using fastp at Q25 for trimming and MiXCR for clone calling, and kept in-frame beta chains. A single entry per CDR3 protein holds the most common genes and DNA from its merged rows. The sample data list about 480,000 distinct CDR3 sequences, and about a tenth of these were observed just once. The top ten constitute more than 10% of the sample.

The sample comes from a study of response to subunit inactivated influenza vaccine (dated by TCRdb to between 2018 and 2020). Notes on the research overall: Deep quantitative T cell receptor repertoire profiling was used in the study to track responses to a trivalent subunit inactivated influenza vaccine. Overall study results and their limits: It was suggested by the authors that each seasonal influenza vaccination may recruit only a limited number of new T cells.

The sample's time point, from its label and the paper: around 45 days after influenza vaccine administration. The receptor was isolated from a man aged 50 to 60 who received an inactivated influenza vaccine. Donor details come from another sample of the same person, matched by shared clones. The sequencing used PBMCs from blood, collected roughly 48 days after vaccination. The chain was built from TRBV5-1 and TRBJ2-7; the junction holds 7 bases that match TRBD2. The base sequence is TGCGCCAGCAGCCGCCTCGGGGGGGAGCAGTACTTC. The resulting protein is CASSRLGGEQYF.